The present T cell receptor (beta chain) was sequenced within a study of response to subunit inactivated influenza vaccine. The CDR3 is 15 amino acids. The ends were cut back, 1 base at V and 1 base at J, with 11 bases in the middle. Whole-study results and caveats: Few new T cells, the authors suggested, are recruited by each seasonal influenza vaccination.

In TCRdb, the RT-PCR reads were re-called with MiXCR into one record per CDR3 protein. The data contain around 530,000 distinct CDR3 sequences, 10% to 15% of them singletons. This clonotype was detected ten times or more. As yet, its antigen is unknown. This chain links TRBV12-3 or TRBV12-4 with TRBJ2-7, with a weak D call TRBD1 (5 bases). The clonotype comes from a man in his forties or fifties who received an inactivated influenza vaccine. The material sequenced was PBMCs from blood, taken on the day of vaccination. CDR3 nucleotide sequence: TGTGCCAGCAGTTTAGTGGGGCCAGGGTCCTACGAGCAGTACTTC. This encodes CASSLVGPGSYEQYF.